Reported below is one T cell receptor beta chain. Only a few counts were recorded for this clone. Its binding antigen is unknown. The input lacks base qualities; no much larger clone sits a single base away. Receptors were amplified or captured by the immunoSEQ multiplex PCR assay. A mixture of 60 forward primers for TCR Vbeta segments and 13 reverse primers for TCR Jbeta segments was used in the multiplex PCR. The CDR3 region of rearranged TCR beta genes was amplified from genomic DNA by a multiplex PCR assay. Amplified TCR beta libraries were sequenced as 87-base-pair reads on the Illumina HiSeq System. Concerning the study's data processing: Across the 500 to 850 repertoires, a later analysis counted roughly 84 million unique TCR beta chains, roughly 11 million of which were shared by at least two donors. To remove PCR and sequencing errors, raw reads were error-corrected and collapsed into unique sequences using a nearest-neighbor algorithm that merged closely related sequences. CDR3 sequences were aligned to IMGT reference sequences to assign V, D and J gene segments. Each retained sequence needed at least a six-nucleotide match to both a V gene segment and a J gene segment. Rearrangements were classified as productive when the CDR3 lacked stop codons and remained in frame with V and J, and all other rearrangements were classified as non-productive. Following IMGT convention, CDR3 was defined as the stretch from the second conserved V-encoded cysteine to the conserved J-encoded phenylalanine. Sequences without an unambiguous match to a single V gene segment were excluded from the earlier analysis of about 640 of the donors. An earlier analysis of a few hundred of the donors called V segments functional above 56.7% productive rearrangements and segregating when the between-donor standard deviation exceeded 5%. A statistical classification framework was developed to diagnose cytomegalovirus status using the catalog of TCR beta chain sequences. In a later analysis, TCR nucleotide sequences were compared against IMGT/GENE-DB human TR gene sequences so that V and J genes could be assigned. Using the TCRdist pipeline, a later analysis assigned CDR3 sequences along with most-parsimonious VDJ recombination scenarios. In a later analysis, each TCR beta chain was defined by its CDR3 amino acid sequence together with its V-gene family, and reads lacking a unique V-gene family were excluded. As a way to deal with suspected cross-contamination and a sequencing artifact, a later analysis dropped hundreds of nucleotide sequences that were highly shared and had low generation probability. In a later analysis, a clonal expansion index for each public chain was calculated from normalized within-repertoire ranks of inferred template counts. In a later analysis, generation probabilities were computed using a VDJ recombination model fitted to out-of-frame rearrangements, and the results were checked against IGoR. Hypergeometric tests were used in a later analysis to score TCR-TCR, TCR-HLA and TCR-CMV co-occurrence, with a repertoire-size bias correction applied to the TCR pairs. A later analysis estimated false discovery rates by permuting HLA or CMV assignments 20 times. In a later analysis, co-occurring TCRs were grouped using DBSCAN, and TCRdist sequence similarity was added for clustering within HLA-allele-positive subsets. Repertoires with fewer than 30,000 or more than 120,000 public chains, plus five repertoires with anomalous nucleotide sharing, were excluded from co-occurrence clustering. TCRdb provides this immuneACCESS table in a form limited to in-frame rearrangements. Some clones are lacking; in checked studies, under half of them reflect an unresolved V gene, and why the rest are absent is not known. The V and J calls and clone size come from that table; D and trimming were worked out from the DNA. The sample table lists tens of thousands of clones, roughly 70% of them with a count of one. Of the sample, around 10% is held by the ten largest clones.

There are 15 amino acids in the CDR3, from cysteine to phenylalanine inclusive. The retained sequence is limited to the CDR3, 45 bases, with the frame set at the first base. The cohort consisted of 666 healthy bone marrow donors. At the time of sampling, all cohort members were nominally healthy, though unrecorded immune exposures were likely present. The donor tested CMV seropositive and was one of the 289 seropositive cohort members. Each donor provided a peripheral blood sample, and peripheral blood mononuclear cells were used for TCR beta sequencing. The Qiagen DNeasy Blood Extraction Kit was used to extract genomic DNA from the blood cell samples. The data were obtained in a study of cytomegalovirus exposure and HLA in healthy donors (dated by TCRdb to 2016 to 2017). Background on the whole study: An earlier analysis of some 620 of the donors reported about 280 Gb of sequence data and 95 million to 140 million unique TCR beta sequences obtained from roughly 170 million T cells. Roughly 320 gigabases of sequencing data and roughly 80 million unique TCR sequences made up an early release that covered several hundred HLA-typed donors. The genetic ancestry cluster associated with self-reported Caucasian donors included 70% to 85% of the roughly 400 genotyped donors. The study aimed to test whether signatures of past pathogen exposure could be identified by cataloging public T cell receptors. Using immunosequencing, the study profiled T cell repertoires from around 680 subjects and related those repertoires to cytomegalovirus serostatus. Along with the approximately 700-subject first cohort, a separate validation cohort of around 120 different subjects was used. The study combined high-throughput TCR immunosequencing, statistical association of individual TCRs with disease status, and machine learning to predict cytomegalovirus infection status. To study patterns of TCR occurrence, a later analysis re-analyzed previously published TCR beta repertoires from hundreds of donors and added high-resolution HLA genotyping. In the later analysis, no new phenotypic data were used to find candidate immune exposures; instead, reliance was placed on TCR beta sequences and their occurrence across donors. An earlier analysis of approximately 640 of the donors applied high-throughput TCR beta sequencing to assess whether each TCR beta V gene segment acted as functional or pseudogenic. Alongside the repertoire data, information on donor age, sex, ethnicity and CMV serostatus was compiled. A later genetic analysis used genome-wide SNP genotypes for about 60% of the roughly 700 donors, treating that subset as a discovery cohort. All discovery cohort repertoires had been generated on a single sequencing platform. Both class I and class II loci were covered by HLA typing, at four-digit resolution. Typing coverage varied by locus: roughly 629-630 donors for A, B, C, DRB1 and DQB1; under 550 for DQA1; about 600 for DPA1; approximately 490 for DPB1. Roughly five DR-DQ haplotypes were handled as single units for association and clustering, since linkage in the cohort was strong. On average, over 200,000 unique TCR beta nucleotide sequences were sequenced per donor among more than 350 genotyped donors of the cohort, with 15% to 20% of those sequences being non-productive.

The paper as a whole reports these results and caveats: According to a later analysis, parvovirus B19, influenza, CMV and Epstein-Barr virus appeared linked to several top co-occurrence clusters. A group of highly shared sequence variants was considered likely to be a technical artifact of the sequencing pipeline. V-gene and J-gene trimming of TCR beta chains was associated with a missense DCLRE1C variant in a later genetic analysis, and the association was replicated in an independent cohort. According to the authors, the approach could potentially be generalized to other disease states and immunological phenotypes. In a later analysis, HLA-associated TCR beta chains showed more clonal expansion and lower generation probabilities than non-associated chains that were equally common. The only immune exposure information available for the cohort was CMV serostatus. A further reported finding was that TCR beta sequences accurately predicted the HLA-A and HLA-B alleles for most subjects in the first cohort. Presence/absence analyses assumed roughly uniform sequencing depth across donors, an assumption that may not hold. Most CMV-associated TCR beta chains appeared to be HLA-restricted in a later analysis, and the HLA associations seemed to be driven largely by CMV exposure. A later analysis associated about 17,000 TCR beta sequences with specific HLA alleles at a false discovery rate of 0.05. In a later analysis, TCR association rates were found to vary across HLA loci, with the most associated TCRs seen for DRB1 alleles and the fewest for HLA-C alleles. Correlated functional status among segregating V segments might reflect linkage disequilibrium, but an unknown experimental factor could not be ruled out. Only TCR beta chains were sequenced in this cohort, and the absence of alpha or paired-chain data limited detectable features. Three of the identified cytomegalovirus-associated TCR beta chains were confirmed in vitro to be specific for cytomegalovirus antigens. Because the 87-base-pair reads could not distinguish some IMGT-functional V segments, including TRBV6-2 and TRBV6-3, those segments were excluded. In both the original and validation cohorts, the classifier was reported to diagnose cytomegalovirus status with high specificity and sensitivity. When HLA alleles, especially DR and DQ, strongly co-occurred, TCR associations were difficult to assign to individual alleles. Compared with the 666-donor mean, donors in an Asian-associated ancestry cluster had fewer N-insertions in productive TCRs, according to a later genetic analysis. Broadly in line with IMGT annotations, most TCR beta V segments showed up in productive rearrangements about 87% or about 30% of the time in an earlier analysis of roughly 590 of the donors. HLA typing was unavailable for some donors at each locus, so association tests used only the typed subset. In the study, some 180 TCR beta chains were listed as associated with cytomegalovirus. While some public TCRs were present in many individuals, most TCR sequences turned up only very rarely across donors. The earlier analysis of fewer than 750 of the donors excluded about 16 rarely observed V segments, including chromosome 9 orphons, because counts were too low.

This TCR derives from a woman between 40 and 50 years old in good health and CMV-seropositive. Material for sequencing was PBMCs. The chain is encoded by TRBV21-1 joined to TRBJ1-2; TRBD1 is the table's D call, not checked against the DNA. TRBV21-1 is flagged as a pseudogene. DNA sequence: TGTGCCAGCAGCAAAGGAAACAGGGCTCCTCGCGGCTACACCTTC. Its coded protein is CASSKGNRAPRGYTF.